This passage covers 16 T cell receptor beta chains from one sample sequenced in a study of T-cell reconstitution after alpha-beta-depleted transplantation in children. Unique molecular identifiers were used in preparing the TCRbeta library. Via MiXCR, TCRdb re-called the PCR reads, giving one row per CDR3 protein. Here the sample spans about 90,000 distinct CDR3 sequences, roughly 8% being singletons. The source material was PBMCs from the stem cell graft donor, sampled from the stem cell graft. These receptors originate from a human donor who donated a stem cell graft to a child with congenital amegakaryocytic thrombocytopenia.

This clonotype showed up just a few times. CDR3 in amino acids: CASSPPSKETQYF. The CDR3 bases are TGTGCCAGCTCACCACCCTCAAAAGAGACCCAGTACTTC. The J gene is TRBJ2-5, the V gene TRBV18; D is ambiguous. V was cut by 0 bases and J by 3 bases, with 5 bases left in between. This CDR3 is built from 13 residues. The V gene's germline CDR1 is KGHSH and CDR2 LQKENI. The variable domain in full, completed from reference TRBV18 and TRBJ2-5, reads NAGVMQNPRHLVRRRGQEARLRCSPMKGHSHVYWYRQLPEEGLKFMVYLQKENIIDESGMPKERFSAEFPKEGPSILRIQQVVRGDSAAYFCASSPPSKETQYFGPGTRLLVL.

This clonotype was recorded many times. The V and J genes are TRBV5-1 and TRBJ2-3, with 7 bases aligning to TRBD1. The V segment lost 4 bases and the J segment 0 bases; nucleotides outside the gene matches: 8. CDR3 length equals 16 residues. Germline-derived CDR1 and CDR2 are SGHRS and YFSETQ. The CDR3 DNA is TGCGCCAGCAGCCTCGGACAGGACCTTAGCACAGATACGCAGTATTTT. Translating it yields CASSLGQDLSTDTQYF.

This clonotype was recorded at least ten times. The V call is TRBV29-1, the J call TRBJ2-3, with D unclear. CDR1 is SQVTM, CDR2 ANQGSEA, per germline. The CDR3 length is 13 residues. Trimming left V 4 bases short and J 1 base short, with 9 bases between. CDR3 coding DNA: TGCAGCGTTGTGAGGCAGGGCACAGATACGCAGTATTTT. Translated, it gives CSVVRQGTDTQYF.

This clonotype was picked up many times. V and J are TRBV7-2 and TRBJ2-1, with D perhaps assigned TRBD1 or TRBD2 (6 bases each). Germline V gives CDR1 SGHTA, CDR2 FQGNSA. This CDR3 contains 15 residues. Trimming cost V 6 bases and J 4 bases, with 16 bases left between them. The CDR3 sequence is CASRMGAGSYNEQFF. In DNA form, the CDR3 reads TGTGCCAGCAGAATGGGGGCGGGGTCGTACAATGAGCAGTTCTTC.

CDR3: CASSPGLAGRADTQYF. The CDR3 coding sequence is TGTGCCAGCAGCCCCGGACTAGCGGGAAGGGCAGATACGCAGTATTTT. The chain employs TRBV5-6 and TRBJ2-3, with 12 positions matching TRBD2. J was trimmed by 4 bases and V by 4 bases; bases with no gene match: 7. In germline, CDR1 is SGHDT, CDR2 YYEEEE. The CDR3 is made up of 16 amino acids.

This clonotype was recorded a few times. Being one base from a much bigger clone, this may be a read error. The V and J genes are TRBV5-5 and TRBJ2-3, with TRBD1 as a possible D gene (6 bases). The CDR3 runs 15 residues. Germline-derived CDR1 and CDR2 are SGHKS and YYEKEE (reference sequence). The CDR3 nucleotides read TGTGCCGGCAGCTATATCCTACAGGGAAGGCAGACGCAGTATTTT. Its translation is CAGSYILQGRQTQYF.

In its sample, this clonotype was seen many times. The chain combines TRBV5-1 with TRBJ2-4; 11 bases agree with TRBD2. This CDR3 region has 18 residues. The V gene end was trimmed by 0 bases and the J gene end by 4 bases; junction bases not matched to a gene: 9. Germline V gene sequence: CDR1 SGHRS, CDR2 YFSETQ. As DNA, the CDR3 is TGCGCCAGCAGCTTGGGGGCCCTAGCGGGAGGCGCGAAAAACATTCAGTACTTC. It codes for CASSLGALAGGAKNIQYF.

This clonotype was detected ten times or more. The chain carries TRBV4-3 and TRBJ2-1; 8 bases align to TRBD1. CDR3 size: 15 residues. Germline CDR1 and CDR2: LGHNA and YSLEER. Trimming removed 3 bases from V and 5 bases from J; junction bases left unmatched: 6. The CDR3 sequence is CASSHDRGRHNEQFF. Here the CDR3 DNA reads TGCGCCAGCAGCCACGACAGGGGCAGACACAATGAGCAGTTCTTC.

This clonotype was found many times. V and J are TRBV5-1 and TRBJ2-1; 7 bases agree with TRBD2. Trimming at V came to 4 bases and at J to 9 bases, leaving 7 bases not matched to a gene. The CDR3 runs to 13 residues. Germline CDR1 is SGHRS and CDR2 is YFSETQ. Written as DNA, the CDR3 is TGCGCCAGCAGCCCGGGACTAAAGATTGAGCAGTTCTTC. This codes for CASSPGLKIEQFF. Using reference TRBV5-1 and TRBJ2-1 for the parts outside the CDR3, the full variable domain is KAGVTQTPRYLIKTRGQQVTLSCSPISGHRSVSWYQQTPGQGLQFLFEYFSETQRNKGNFPGRFSGRQFSNSRSEMNVSTLELGDSALYLCASSPGLKIEQFFGPGTRLTVL.

This clonotype was detected many times. The chain has TRBV5-1 and TRBJ2-1; a weak D match, TRBD1 (6 bases). Germline-derived CDR1 and CDR2 are SGHRS and YFSETQ. The CDR3 covers 15 residues. Trimming took 2 bases from V and 7 from J, leaving 16 bases between them. CDR3: CASSLTQGVRNEQFF. The CDR3 nucleotides are TGCGCCAGCAGCTTAACACAGGGCGTGCGGAATGAGCAGTTCTTC.

The CDR3 is CASSGGAGEKLFF. The CDR3 coding sequence is TGTGCCAGCAGTGGGGGTGCGGGGGAAAAACTGTTTTTT. The chain links TRBV5-6 to TRBJ1-4, with a weak D call TRBD1 (5 bases). Trimming removed 5 bases from V and 8 bases from J, with 13 bases in between. CDR3 size: 13 residues. The germline V gene encodes CDR1 SGHDT and CDR2 YYEEEE.

This clonotype was detected ten times or more. At one boundary the junction diverges from the germline segment, which might be a read error. Here the CDR3 reads CSVEATAYYGYTF. The CDR3 DNA follows: TGCAGCGTAGAAGCGACAGCTTACTATGGCTACACCTTC. The chain combines TRBV29-1 with TRBJ1-2; D perhaps matches TRBD1 (5 bases). Germline CDR1 and CDR2: SQVTM and ANQGSEA. This CDR3 is 13 amino acids long.

This clonotype was counted many times. One end of the junction does not line up with germline, which may come from a read error. The chain joins TRBV5-1 to TRBJ2-7; 7 positions agree with TRBD1. The CDR3 has 14 amino acids. The germline V gene has CDR1 SGHRS and CDR2 YFSETQ. CDR3 protein: CASSLATGYYEQYF. The DNA for the CDR3 is TGCGCCAGCAGTTTGGCGACAGGGTACTACGAGCAGTACTTC.

This clonotype was recorded at least ten times. The V and J genes are TRBV11-2 and TRBJ1-1; D is possibly TRBD1 (6 bases). Germline V gene data show CDR1 as SGHAT and CDR2 as FQNNGV. CDR3 length equals 14 residues. The V end lost 2 bases, the J end lost 5 bases, and 12 bases lay between the germline ends. In DNA, the CDR3 is TGTGCCAGCAGCTTACTGGGGGCGAGTACTGAAGCTTTCTTT. Translated, it gives CASSLLGASTEAFF.

This clonotype has ten or more counts. The chain is built from TRBV2 and TRBJ1-4; D is undetermined. The CDR3 totals 14 residues. The V and J ends lost 6 bases and 0 bases respectively, with 8 bases between them. The germline gives CDR1 SNHLY, CDR2 FYNNEI. The CDR3 reads CASRTDTTNEKLFF. CDR3 nucleotides: TGTGCCAGCAGAACCGACACAACTAATGAAAAACTGTTTTTT. Looking up the rest from reference TRBV2 and TRBJ1-4 gives the full variable domain: EPEVTQTPSHQVTQMGQEVILRCVPISNHLYFYWYRQILGQKVEFLVSFYNNEISEKSEIFDDQFSVERPDGSNFTLKIRSTKLEDSAMYFCASRTDTTNEKLFFGSGTQLSVL.

In its sample, this clonotype was seen many times. V is TRBV20-1 and J is TRBJ2-2; no clear D. This CDR3 spans 15 amino acids. Trimming took 3 bases from V and 1 from J, leaving 12 bases between them. CDR1 is DFQATT and CDR2 is SNEGSKA in the germline V gene (reference sequence). CDR3 region: CSASDSRWNTGELFF. The CDR3, as DNA: TGCAGTGCTAGTGATTCTAGGTGGAACACCGGGGAGCTGTTTTTT.